These 26 T cell receptor beta chains were sequenced from one sample in a study of control samples from healthy donors and cancer patients. The table came from immunoSEQ multiplex PCR; TCRdb's copy has only in-frame clones and leaves some out. The data hold approximately 150,000 clones, with about 94% observed a single time. Sequenced sample: blood. All receptors come from a woman under 40 in good health.

The chain couples TRBV14 to TRBJ1-2; D is unclear. CDR3 length: 12 residues. With 4 bases removed from V and 8 bases from J, the gap between germline ends came to 11 bases. Germline CDR1 SGHDN, CDR2 FVKESK. The chain's CDR3 is CASSPSRFGYTF. The CDR3, as DNA: TGTGCCAGCAGCCCTTCGCGGTTCGGCTACACCTTC.

The chain is built from TRBV5-5 and TRBJ2-5, with D tentatively TRBD2 (7 bases). Germline V gene data show CDR1 as SGHKS and CDR2 as YYEKEE (reference sequence). Deletions cut 0 bases from V and 4 bases from J, with 10 bases between. This CDR3 contains 14 residues. The CDR3 spells CASSLDREGETQYF. CDR3 coding DNA: TGTGCCAGCAGCTTGGACAGGGAGGGAGAGACCCAGTACTTC.

This clone was counted once. The chain has TRBV11-2 and TRBJ2-7; D gene ambiguous. Germline V CDR1 and CDR2: SGHAT, FQNNGV. Trimming took 6 bases from V and 0 from J, leaving 9 bases between them. This CDR3 is built from 13 residues. In DNA, the CDR3 is TGTGCCAGCAGTCGTGTGGTCTCCTACGAGCAGTACTTC. Its protein product is CASSRVVSYEQYF. The variable domain in full, with the rest retrieved from reference TRBV11-2 and TRBJ2-7, is EAGVAQSPRYKIIEKRQSVAFWCNPISGHATLYWYQQILGQGPKLLIQFQNNGVVDDSQLPKDRFSAERLKGVDSTLKIQPAKLEDSAVYLCASSRVVSYEQYFGPGTRLTVT.

J is TRBJ2-7 and V is TRBV28; D is tentatively TRBD1 or TRBD2 (5 bases each). Trimming stripped 4 bases from V and 4 bases from J, with 14 bases between. Germline V lookup: CDR1 MDHEN, CDR2 SYDVKM. This CDR3 is 14 amino acids long. This CDR3 reads CASSSWGRVYEQYF. The CDR3 nucleotides are TGTGCCAGCAGTTCATGGGGACGGGTGTACGAGCAGTACTTC.

This chain connects TRBV18 to TRBJ2-1; 10 positions agree with TRBD2. With V trimmed by 5 bases and J by 4 bases, 14 bases remained unmatched. The CDR3 extends over 18 amino acids. CDR1 and CDR2 from the germline V gene are KGHSH and LQKENI. The CDR3 DNA reads as TGTGCCAGCTCAGTACGGGACAGAAGACTAGCGGGTTACAATGAGCAGTTCTTC. Its protein is CASSVRDRRLAGYNEQFF. Based on the CDR3 plus reference TRBV18 and TRBJ2-1, the full variable domain is NAGVMQNPRHLVRRRGQEARLRCSPMKGHSHVYWYRQLPEEGLKFMVYLQKENIIDESGMPKERFSAEFPKEGPSILRIQQVVRGDSAAYFCASSVRDRRLAGYNEQFFGPGTRLTVL.

Concerning this clone: The sample holds other DNA sequences that translate to the same CDR3. The CDR3 bases are TGTGCCAGCAGTTTACAGGGGAACACTGAAGCTTTCTTT. Protein sequence: CASSLQGNTEAFF. V and J are TRBV12-3 or TRBV12-4 and TRBJ1-1, with D perhaps TRBD1 (5 bases). The CDR3 is 13 amino acids. Trimming took off 2 bases at V and 1 base at J, with 5 bases between the two ends.

J is TRBJ2-3 and V is TRBV4-1; possibly TRBD1 for D (6 bases). Trimming removed 4 bases at V and 4 bases at J, with 15 bases between. This CDR3 comprises 15 residues. Germline CDR1 MGHRA, CDR2 YSYEKL. CDR3 sequence: CASSRTGNSPDTQYF. CDR3 nucleotide sequence: TGCGCCAGCAGCCGTACAGGGAATTCCCCAGATACGCAGTATTTT.

V and J are TRBV28 and TRBJ1-4; TRBD1 matches at 9 bases. Germline trimming cut 5 bases from V and 4 bases from J; bases unmatched to any gene: 5. CDR3 length equals 15 residues. Per germline, CDR1 MDHEN and CDR2 SYDVKM. CDR3 loop: CASSLGGQGNEKLFF. DNA for the CDR3: TGTGCCAGCAGTCTAGGGGGACAGGGTAATGAAAAACTGTTTTTT.

This chain links TRBV10-1 with TRBJ2-3, with 8 bases aligning to TRBD2. With 0 bases clipped from V and 5 bases from J, the junction kept 1 base outside the gene matches. This CDR3 comprises 14 residues. Germline V CDR1 and CDR2: WNHNN, SYGVQD (reference sequence). The CDR3, as DNA: TGCGCCAGCAGTGAGTCCCTAGCGGGAGATACGCAGTATTTT. Translating gives CASSESLAGDTQYF.

V and J are TRBV11-3 and TRBJ1-1; D unclear. Germline values: CDR1 SGHNT, CDR2 YENEEA. Deletions cut 2 bases from V and 5 bases from J, with 12 bases between. The CDR3 is 14 amino acids. For the CDR3, the DNA is TGTGCCAGCAGCTTATACGGGGTTAAGACTGAAGCTTTCTTT. Translated, it gives CASSLYGVKTEAFF.

The chain links TRBV27 to TRBJ2-6; 11 bases match TRBD1. J gave up 1 base and V 6 bases, and 8 bases lay outside the gene matches. The CDR3 loop spans 18 amino acids. CDR1 is MNHEY and CDR2 is SMNVEV in the germline V gene (reference sequence). The CDR3 reads CASSDGDRGWSGANVLTF. The CDR3 DNA sequence: TGTGCCAGCAGCGACGGGGACAGGGGGTGGTCTGGGGCCAACGTCCTGACTTTC.

This rearrangement joins TRBV7-3 to TRBJ2-1; D is possibly TRBD1 (5 bases). V was cut by 4 bases and J by 0 bases, with 10 bases left in between. Germline CDR1 and CDR2: SGHTA and FQGTGA. This CDR3 comprises 15 residues. The CDR3 is CASSYQGYSYNEQFF. Written as DNA, the CDR3 is TGTGCCAGCAGCTACCAGGGATACTCCTACAATGAGCAGTTCTTC. Based on the CDR3 plus reference TRBV7-3 and TRBJ2-1, the full variable domain is GAGVSQTPSNKVTEKGKYVELRCDPISGHTALYWYRQSLGQGPEFLIYFQGTGAADDSGLPNDRFFAVRPEGSVSTLKIQRTERGDSAVYLCASSYQGYSYNEQFFGPGTRLTVL.

The chain links TRBV7-9 to TRBJ2-5; 15 bases align to TRBD2. The CDR3 covers 15 residues. CDR1 is SEHNR and CDR2 is FQNEAQ in the germline V gene (reference sequence). Germline trimming cut 4 bases from V and 5 bases from J; bases unmatched to any gene: 2. CDR3 amino acids: CASSSGLAGGETQYF. The CDR3, as DNA: TGTGCCAGCAGCTCGGGACTAGCGGGAGGTGAGACCCAGTACTTC.

This rearrangement joins TRBV7-8 to TRBJ1-1, with D hard to call. The CDR3 length is 14 residues. V gave up 3 bases and J gave up 7 bases, with 15 bases separating them. The V gene's germline CDR1 is SGHVS and CDR2 FQNEAQ. CDR3 in amino acids: CASSLAERGFEAFF. The CDR3 DNA is TGTGCCAGCAGCTTGGCTGAACGGGGTTTTGAAGCTTTCTTT. Together with reference TRBV7-8 and TRBJ1-1, the CDR3 gives the full variable domain: GAGVSQSPRYKVAKRGQDVALRCDPISGHVSLFWYQQALGQGPEFLTYFQNEAQLDKSGLPSDRFFAERPEGSVSTLKIQRTQQEDSAVYLCASSLAERGFEAFFGQGTRLTVV.

The chain uses TRBV19 and TRBJ2-7, with a possible D match to TRBD2 (5 bases). Per the germline V gene, CDR1 is LNHDA and CDR2 is SQIVND (reference sequence). V was pared by 4 bases and J by 0 bases, with 13 bases between. The CDR3 runs 15 residues. Written as DNA, the CDR3 is TGTGCCAGTAGTACCGAAGGAGGTTTCTCCTACGAGCAGTACTTC. It is translated as CASSTEGGFSYEQYF.

The chain employs TRBV5-6 and TRBJ2-3; 13 nucleotides match TRBD2. The V gene end was trimmed by 4 bases and the J gene end by 6 bases; junction bases not matched to a gene: 8. This CDR3 comprises 16 residues. Germline loops: CDR1 SGHDT, CDR2 YYEEEE. For the CDR3, the DNA is TGTGCCAGCAGCCCGGGACTAGCGGGATCCCCCGATACGCAGTATTTT. It translates to CASSPGLAGSPDTQYF.

The CDR3 reads CASSDSAGEENEQFF. The CDR3 bases are TGTGCCAGCAGTGACTCGGCGGGAGAGGAAAATGAGCAGTTCTTC. The V call is TRBV6-4, the J call TRBJ2-1; TRBD2 agrees at 7 bases. This CDR3 contains 15 residues. The V gene end was trimmed by 0 bases and the J gene end by 7 bases; junction bases not matched to a gene: 6. Looked up from germline, CDR1 is MRHNA and CDR2 is SNTAGT.

This chain uses TRBV5-5 with TRBJ2-5; D call uncertain. Trimming cost V 0 bases and J 0 bases, with 12 bases left between them. The CDR3 sequence is 16 residues long. CDR1 is SGHKS and CDR2 is YYEKEE in the germline V gene (reference sequence). CDR3 residues: CASSLGRALNQETQYF. CDR3 sequence (DNA): TGTGCCAGCAGCTTGGGTAGGGCACTGAACCAAGAGACCCAGTACTTC. The entire variable domain, with the rest obtained from reference TRBV5-5 and TRBJ2-5, is as follows: DAGVTQSPTHLIKTRGQQVTLRCSPISGHKSVSWYQQVLGQGPQFIFQYYEKEERGRGNFPDRFSARQFPNYSSELNVNALLLGDSALYLCASSLGRALNQETQYFGPGTRLLVL.

The chain employs TRBV29-1 and TRBJ2-1; a possible D gene is TRBD2 (5 bases). CDR3 length: 13 residues. The V and J ends lost 1 base and 6 bases respectively, with 10 bases between them. Germline CDR1 and CDR2: SQVTM and ANQGSEA. The CDR3 loop reads CSVEGPDFNEQFF. DNA of the CDR3: TGCAGCGTTGAAGGCCCGGACTTCAATGAGCAGTTCTTC.

The CDR3 protein is CASSPYTGANTEAFF. The CDR3 DNA reads as TGTGCCAGCAGCCCCTATACTGGGGCGAACACTGAAGCTTTCTTT. This rearrangement joins TRBV6-5 to TRBJ1-1; tentative D call: TRBD1 (5 bases). Germline CDR1 reads MNHEY; CDR2 reads SVGAGI. The CDR3 contains 15 residues. The V and J ends lost 6 bases and 1 base respectively, with 15 bases between them.

As to this clone: This specimen includes other DNA sequences encoding the same CDR3. The chain links TRBV30 to TRBJ2-5; D perhaps matches TRBD1 (5 bases). The V and J ends lost 1 base and 5 bases respectively, with 8 bases between them. The CDR3 covers 12 residues. The germline CDR1 and CDR2 sequences are GTSNPN and SVGIG (reference sequence). Written as DNA, the CDR3 is TGTGCCTGGAGTGCTAGGGGTGAGACCCAGTACTTC. Translated, it gives CAWSARGETQYF.

This clone appeared a single time. The chain couples TRBV27 to TRBJ1-1; D not certain. V was pared by 4 bases and J by 0 bases, with 12 bases between. Germline assignment: CDR1 MNHEY and CDR2 SMNVEV (reference sequence). This CDR3 comprises 15 residues. CDR3 sequence: CASSSKTDLNTEAFF. CDR3 bases: TGTGCCAGCAGTTCGAAAACAGATCTGAACACTGAAGCTTTCTTT.

The chain is built from TRBV2 and TRBJ2-2; D possibly uses TRBD1 or TRBD2 (5 bases each). The CDR3 sequence is 15 residues long. V shed 6 bases and J shed 5 bases, with 16 bases lying between them. CDR1 and CDR2 from the germline V gene are SNHLY and FYNNEI. The CDR3 spells CASSDPGRGTGELFF. DNA for the CDR3: TGTGCCAGCAGCGATCCGGGACGAGGAACCGGGGAGCTGTTTTTT.

This clone appeared once. The rearrangement joins TRBV4-1 to TRBJ2-1, with TRBD2 matching 10 bases. Per the germline V gene, CDR1 is MGHRA and CDR2 is YSYEKL. Unmatched junction bases numbered 5, after V lost 1 base and J lost 8 bases. The CDR3 sequence is 15 residues long. CDR3 in DNA: TGCGCCAGCAGCCAAGGAAGCGGGAGGGCCGATGAGCAGTTCTTC. Protein sequence: CASSQGSGRADEQFF.

The chain links TRBV15 to TRBJ2-7; 7 positions agree with TRBD2. V dropped 5 bases and J dropped 3; count of bases not matched to a gene: 13. The CDR3 is 16 amino acids. CDR1 LNHNV and CDR2 YYDKDF come from the germline V gene (reference sequence). CDR3: CATSPPGLAADYEQYF. CDR3 nucleotide sequence: TGTGCCACCAGCCCACCGGGGCTAGCGGCAGACTACGAGCAGTACTTC.

The V and J genes are TRBV28 and TRBJ2-3; D tentatively fits TRBD1 or TRBD2 (7 bases each). Germline V gene sequence: CDR1 MDHEN, CDR2 SYDVKM. Trimming removed 3 bases from V and 2 bases from J, with 12 bases in between. The CDR3 has 15 residues. The CDR3 loop reads CASSLQGGVTDTQYF. CDR3 sequence (DNA): TGTGCCAGCAGTTTGCAGGGGGGGGTCACAGATACGCAGTATTTT.